This T cell receptor beta chain was documented in a study of OX40 agonist ivuxolimab in advanced cancers. Libraries were prepared by immunoSEQ multiplex PCR; TCRdb keeps only in-frame clonotypes and omits some of them. The sample has some 45,000 clones; approximately 83% are singletons. The ends lost 0 bases at V and 8 bases at J; junction bases unmatched: 4. The CDR3 length is 13 residues. Germline CDR1 is SGHNT and CDR2 is YYREEE (reference sequence). The rearrangement joins TRBV5-4 to TRBJ1-2; 7 bases are shared with TRBD1. The receptor's source is an adult with an advanced solid tumor such as melanoma, head and neck, liver or kidney cancer. Sequences were derived from CD4+ or CD8+ T cells sorted from blood, sampled in a trial of the OX40 agonist ivuxolimab. Here the CDR3 DNA reads TGTGCCAGCAGCTTGGGACAGGGAGGCGGCTACACCTTC. Its translation is CASSLGQGGGYTF.